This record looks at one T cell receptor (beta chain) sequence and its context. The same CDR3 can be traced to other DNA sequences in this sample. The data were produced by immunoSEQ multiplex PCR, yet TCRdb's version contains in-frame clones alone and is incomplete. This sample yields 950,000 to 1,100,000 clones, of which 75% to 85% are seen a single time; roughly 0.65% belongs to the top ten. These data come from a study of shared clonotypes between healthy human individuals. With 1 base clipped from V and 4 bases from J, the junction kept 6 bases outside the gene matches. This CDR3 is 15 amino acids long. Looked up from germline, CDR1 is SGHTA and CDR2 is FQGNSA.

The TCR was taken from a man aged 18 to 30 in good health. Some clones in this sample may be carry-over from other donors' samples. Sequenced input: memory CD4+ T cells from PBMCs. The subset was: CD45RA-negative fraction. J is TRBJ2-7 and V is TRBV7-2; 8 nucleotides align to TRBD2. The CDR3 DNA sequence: TGTGCCAGCAGCTTAGAATCAAGCGGGAGTTACGAGCAGTACTTC. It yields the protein CASSLESSGSYEQYF.